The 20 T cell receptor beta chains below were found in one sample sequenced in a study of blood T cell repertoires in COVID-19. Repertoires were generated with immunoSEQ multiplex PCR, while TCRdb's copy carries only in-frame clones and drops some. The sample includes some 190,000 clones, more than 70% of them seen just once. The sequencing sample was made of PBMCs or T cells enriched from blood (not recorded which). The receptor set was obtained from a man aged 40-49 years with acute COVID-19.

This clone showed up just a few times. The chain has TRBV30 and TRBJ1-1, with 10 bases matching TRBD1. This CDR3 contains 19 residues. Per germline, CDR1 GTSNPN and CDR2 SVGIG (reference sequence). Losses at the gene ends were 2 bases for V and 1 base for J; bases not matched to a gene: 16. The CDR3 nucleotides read TGTGCCTGGAGTCGGCGCACTCCGGGACAGGGGCTCTCGAACACTGAAGCTTTCTTT. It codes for CAWSRRTPGQGLSNTEAFF.

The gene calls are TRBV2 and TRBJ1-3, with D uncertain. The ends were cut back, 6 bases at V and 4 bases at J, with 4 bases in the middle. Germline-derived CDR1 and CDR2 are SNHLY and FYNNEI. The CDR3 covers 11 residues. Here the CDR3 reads CASSQGNTIYF. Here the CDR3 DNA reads TGTGCCAGCAGCCAGGGAAACACCATATATTTT.

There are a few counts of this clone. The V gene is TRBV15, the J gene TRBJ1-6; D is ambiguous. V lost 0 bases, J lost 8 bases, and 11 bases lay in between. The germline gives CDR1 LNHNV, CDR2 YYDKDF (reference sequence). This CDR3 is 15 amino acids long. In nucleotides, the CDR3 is TGTGCCACCAGCAGAGATCCGACTCCAGATTCACCCCTCCACTTT. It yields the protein CATSRDPTPDSPLHF.

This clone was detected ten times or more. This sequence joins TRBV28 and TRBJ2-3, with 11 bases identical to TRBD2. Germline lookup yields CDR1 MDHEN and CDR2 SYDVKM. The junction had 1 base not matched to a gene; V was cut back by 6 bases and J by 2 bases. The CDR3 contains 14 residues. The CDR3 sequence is CASRTSGVTDTQYF. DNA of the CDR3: TGTGCCAGCAGGACTAGCGGGGTCACAGATACGCAGTATTTT.

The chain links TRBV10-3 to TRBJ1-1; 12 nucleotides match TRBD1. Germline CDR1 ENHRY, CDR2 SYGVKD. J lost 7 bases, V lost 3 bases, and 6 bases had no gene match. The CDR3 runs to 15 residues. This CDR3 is CAISDLGQGAVEAFF. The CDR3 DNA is TGTGCCATCAGTGACTTGGGACAGGGGGCGGTTGAAGCTTTCTTT.

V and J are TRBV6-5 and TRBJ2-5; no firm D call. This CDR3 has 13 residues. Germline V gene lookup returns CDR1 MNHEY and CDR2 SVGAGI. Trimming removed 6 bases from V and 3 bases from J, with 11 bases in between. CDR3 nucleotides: TGTGCCAGCAGCCTAGATGAGGAAGAGACCCAGTACTTC. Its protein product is CASSLDEEETQYF.

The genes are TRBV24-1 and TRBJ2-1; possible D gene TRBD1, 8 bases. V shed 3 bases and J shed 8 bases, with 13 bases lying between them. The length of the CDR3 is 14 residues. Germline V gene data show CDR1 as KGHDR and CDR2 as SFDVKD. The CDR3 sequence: CATSDTGGVDEQFF. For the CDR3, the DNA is TGTGCCACCAGTGATACAGGGGGGGTCGATGAGCAGTTCTTC.

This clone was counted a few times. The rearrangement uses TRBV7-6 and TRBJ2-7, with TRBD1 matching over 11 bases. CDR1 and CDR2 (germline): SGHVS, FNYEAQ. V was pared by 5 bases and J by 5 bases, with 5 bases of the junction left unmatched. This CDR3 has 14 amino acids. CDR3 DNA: TGTGCCAGCAGCCCCTGGACAGGGGGCAACGAGCAGTACTTC. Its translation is CASSPWTGGNEQYF.

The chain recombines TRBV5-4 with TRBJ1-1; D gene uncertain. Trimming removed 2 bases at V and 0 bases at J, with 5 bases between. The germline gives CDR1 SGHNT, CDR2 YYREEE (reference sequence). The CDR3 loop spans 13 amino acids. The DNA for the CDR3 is TGTGCCAGCAGCTTCAGGCTGAACACTGAAGCTTTCTTT. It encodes CASSFRLNTEAFF.

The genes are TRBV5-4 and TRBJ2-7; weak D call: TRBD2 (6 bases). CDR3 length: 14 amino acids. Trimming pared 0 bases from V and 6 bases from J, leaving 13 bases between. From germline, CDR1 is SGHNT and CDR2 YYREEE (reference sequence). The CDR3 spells CASSLDGGTREQYF. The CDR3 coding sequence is TGTGCCAGCAGCTTGGATGGCGGGACCCGCGAGCAGTACTTC.

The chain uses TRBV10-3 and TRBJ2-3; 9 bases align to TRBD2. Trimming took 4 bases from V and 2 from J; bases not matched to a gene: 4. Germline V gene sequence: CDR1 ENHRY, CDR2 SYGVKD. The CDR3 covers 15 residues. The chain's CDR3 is CAISAGLANTDTQYF. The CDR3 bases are TGTGCCATCAGTGCCGGACTAGCGAACACAGATACGCAGTATTTT.

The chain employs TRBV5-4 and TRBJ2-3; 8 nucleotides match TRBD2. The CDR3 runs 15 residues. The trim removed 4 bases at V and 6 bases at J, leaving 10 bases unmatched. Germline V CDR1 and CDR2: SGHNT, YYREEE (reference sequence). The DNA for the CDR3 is TGTGCCAGCAGCCCCGGGATAGCGGGATGGGATACGCAGTATTTT. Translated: CASSPGIAGWDTQYF.

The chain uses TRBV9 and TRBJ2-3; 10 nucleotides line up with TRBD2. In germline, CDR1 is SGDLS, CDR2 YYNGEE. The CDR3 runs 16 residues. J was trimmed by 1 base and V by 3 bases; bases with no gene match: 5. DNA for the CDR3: TGTGCCAGCAGCGAGGCGCTAGCGGGAGGCACAGATACGCAGTATTTT. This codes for CASSEALAGGTDTQYF.

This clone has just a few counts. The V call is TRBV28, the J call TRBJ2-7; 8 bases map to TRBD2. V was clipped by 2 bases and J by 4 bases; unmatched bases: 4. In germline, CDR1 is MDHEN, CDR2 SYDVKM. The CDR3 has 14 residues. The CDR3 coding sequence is TGTGCCAGCAGTTTAGGCGGGAGGAAATACGAGCAGTACTTC. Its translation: CASSLGGRKYEQYF. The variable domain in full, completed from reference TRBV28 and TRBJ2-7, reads DVKVTQSSRYLVKRTGEKVFLECVQDMDHENMFWYRQDPGLGLRLIYFSYDVKMKEKGDIPEGYSVSREKKERFSLILESASTNQTSMYLCASSLGGRKYEQYFGPGTRLTVT.

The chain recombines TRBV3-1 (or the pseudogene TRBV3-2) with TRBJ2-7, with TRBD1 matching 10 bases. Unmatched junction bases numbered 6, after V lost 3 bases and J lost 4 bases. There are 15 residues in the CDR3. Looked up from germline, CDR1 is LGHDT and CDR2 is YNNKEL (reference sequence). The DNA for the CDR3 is TGTGCCAGCAGCCATCCGGGACAGGGGCTGTACGAGCAGTACTTC. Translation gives CASSHPGQGLYEQYF.

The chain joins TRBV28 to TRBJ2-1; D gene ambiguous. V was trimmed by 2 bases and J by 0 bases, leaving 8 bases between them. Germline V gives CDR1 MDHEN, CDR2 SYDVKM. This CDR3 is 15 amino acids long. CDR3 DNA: TGTGCCAGCAGTTTAAATTCCCTCTCCTACAATGAGCAGTTCTTC. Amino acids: CASSLNSLSYNEQFF.

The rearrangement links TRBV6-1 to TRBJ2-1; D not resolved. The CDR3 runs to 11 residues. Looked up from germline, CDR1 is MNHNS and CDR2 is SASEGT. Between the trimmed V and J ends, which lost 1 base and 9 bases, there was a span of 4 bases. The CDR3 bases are TGTGCCAGCAGTGAAGGGGCTGAGCAGTTCTTC. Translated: CASSEGAEQFF.

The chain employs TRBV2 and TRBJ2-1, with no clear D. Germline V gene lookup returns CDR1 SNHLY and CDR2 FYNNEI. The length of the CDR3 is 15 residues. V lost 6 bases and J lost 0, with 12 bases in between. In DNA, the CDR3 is TGTGCCAGCAGGAGGTGGCTTAGCTCCTACAATGAGCAGTTCTTC. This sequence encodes CASRRWLSSYNEQFF.

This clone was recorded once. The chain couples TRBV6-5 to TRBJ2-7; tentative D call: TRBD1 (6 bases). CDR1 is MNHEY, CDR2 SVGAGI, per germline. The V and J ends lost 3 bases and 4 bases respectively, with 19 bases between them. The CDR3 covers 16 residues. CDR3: CASSYLSWDKSYEQYF. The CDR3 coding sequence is TGTGCCAGCAGTTATCTCTCATGGGACAAGAGTTACGAGCAGTACTTC.

The CDR3 nucleotides read TGCAGCGTTTCGACAGGGGGCGTCGATCAGCCCCAGCATTTT. Protein product: CSVSTGGVDQPQHF. The genes are TRBV29-1 and TRBJ1-5; 10 bases line up with TRBD1. The CDR3 covers 14 residues. The V and J ends lost 5 bases and 5 bases, in that order; junction bases with no gene match: 6. CDR1 and CDR2 (germline): SQVTM, ANQGSEA.